Detailed here is one T cell receptor (beta chain). Per the authors' pipeline: Amplification of reference gene primers was used by the study to estimate nucleated cell counts. Produced via immunoSEQ multiplex PCR; TCRdb's table is partial and in-frame only. V, J and clone size derive from that table, while D and trimming were established from the DNA sequence. The repertoire consists of around 200,000 clones, with 85% occurring once and the leading ten covering under 20%. The source of the sample is a study of blood T cell repertoires in COVID-19. Study-level background: T cells, B-cell-depleted T cells, or PBMCs supplied cDNA or gDNA.

Each recovered donor of Cohort 3 presented with two negative PCRs, clearance, or symptom resolution. The receptor was derived from a man between 40 and 49 years old who had recovered from COVID-19. Sequencing was carried out using PBMCs or T cells enriched from blood (not recorded which).

CDR3 in DNA: TGTGCCAGCAGCCCTAAGCGGGGGGCTGGGGAGCTGTTTTTT. As protein: CASSPKRGAGELFF. V usage is TRBV9 and J usage is TRBJ2-2; 9 nucleotides line up with TRBD2. Trimming cost V 4 bases and J 8 bases; bases outside gene matches: 6. Germline lookup yields CDR1 SGDLS and CDR2 YYNGEE. The CDR3 covers 14 residues.